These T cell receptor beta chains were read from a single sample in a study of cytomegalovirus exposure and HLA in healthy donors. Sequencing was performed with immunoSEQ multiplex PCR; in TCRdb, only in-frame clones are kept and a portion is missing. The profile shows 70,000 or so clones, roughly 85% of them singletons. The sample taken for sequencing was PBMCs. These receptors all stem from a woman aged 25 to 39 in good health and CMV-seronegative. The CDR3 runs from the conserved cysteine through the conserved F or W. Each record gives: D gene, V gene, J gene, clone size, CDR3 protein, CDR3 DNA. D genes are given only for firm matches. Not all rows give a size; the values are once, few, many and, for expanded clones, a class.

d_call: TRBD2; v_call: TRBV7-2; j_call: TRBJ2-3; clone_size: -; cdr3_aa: CASSLGGRGRSDTQYF; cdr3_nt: TGTGCCAGCAGCTTAGGAGGGCGCGGGAGATCGGATACGCAGTATTTT
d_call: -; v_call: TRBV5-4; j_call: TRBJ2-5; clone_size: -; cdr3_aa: CASSLVDRQETQYF; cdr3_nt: TGTGCCAGCAGCTTGGTAGACAGGCAAGAGACCCAGTACTTC
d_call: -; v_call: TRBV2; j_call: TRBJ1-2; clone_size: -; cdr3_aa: CASKEGHIYGYTF; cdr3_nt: TGTGCCAGCAAAGAGGGACACATCTATGGCTACACCTTC
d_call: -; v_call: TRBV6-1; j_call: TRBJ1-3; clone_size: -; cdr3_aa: CASSDPGAGNTIYF; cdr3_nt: TGTGCCAGCAGTGACCCGGGGGCTGGAAACACCATATATTTT
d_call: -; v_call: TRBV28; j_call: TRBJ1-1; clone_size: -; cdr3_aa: CASSLNGLRGRGTEAFF; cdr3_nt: TGTGCCAGCAGTTTAAACGGCCTCAGGGGTAGGGGAACTGAAGCTTTCTTT
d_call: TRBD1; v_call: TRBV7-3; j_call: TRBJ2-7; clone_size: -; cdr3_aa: CASSLRLGQAYEQYF; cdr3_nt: TGTGCCAGCAGCTTACGGCTCGGACAGGCCTACGAGCAGTACTTC
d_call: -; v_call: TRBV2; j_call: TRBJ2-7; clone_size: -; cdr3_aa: CASSLTTYEQYF; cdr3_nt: TGTGCCAGCAGCCTAACCACCTACGAGCAGTACTTC
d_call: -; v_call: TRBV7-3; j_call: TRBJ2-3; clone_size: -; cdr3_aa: CASSLRAGVDTQYF; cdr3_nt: TGTGCCAGCAGCTTAAGGGCGGGCGTGGATACGCAGTATTTT
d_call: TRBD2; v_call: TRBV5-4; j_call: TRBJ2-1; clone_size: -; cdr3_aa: CASSTRTSGYNEQFF; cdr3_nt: TGTGCCAGCAGCACTAGGACTAGCGGGTACAATGAGCAGTTCTTC
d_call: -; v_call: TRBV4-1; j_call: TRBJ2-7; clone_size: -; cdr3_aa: CASSQGPAPTSYEQYF; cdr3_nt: TGCGCCAGCAGCCAGGGGCCAGCGCCGACCTCCTACGAGCAGTACTTC
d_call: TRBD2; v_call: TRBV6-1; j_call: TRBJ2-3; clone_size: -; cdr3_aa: CASSEPLAGGPGDTQYF; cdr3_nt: TGTGCCAGCAGTGAACCTCTAGCGGGAGGGCCGGGAGATACGCAGTATTTT
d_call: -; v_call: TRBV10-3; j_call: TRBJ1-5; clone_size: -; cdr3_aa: CAISESGGHEDQPQHF; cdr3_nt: TGTGCCATCAGTGAGTCGGGGGGGCATGAGGATCAGCCCCAGCATTTT
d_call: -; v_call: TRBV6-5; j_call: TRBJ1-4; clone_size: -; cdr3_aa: CATKTGGYGKLFF; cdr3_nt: TGTGCCACCAAAACGGGGGGGTATGGAAAACTGTTTTTT
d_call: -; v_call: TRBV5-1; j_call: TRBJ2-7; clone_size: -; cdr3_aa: CASSPDWAYEQYF; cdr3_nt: TGCGCCAGCAGCCCCGACTGGGCCTACGAGCAGTACTTC
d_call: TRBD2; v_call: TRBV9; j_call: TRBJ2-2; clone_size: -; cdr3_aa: CASTGGAARNTGELFF; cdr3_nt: TGTGCCAGCACCGGGGGGGCAGCCAGAAACACCGGGGAGCTGTTTTTT
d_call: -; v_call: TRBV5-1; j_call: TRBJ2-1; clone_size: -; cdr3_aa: CASSLVGVSTYNEQFF; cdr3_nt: TGCGCCAGCAGCTTGGTAGGGGTGTCCACTTACAATGAGCAGTTCTTC
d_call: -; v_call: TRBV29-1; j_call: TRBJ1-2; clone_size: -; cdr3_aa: CSAKTVYGYTF; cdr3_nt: TGCAGCGCCAAGACAGTGTATGGCTACACCTTC
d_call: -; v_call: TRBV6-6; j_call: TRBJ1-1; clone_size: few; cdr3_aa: CASSSKVNTEAFF; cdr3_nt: TGTGCCAGCAGTTCTAAAGTGAACACTGAAGCTTTCTTT
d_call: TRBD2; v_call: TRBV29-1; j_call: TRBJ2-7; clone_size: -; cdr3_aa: CSVALLAGVYEQYF; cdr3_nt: TGCAGCGTTGCGTTACTAGCGGGAGTTTACGAGCAGTACTTC
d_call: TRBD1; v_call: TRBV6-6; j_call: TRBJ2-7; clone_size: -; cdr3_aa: CASSPPGQASYEQYF; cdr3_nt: TGTGCCAGCAGTCCACCGGGACAGGCCTCTTACGAGCAGTACTTC
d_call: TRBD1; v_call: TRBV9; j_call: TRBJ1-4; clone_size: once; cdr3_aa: CASSYGQGRTNEKLFF; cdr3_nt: TGTGCCAGCAGCTACGGACAGGGCCGAACTAATGAAAAACTGTTTTTT
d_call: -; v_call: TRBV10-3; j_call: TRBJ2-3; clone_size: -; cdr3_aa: CAISEYERLTDTQYF; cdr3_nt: TGTGCCATCAGTGAGTATGAGCGGCTCACAGATACGCAGTATTTT
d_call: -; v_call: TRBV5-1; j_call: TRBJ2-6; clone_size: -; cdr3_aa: CASSVTGSSGANVLTF; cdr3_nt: TGCGCCAGCAGCGTTACAGGGAGCTCTGGGGCCAACGTCCTGACTTTC
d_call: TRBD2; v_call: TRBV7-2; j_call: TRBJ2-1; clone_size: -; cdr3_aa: CASSRRGGRSNEQFF; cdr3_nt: TGTGCCAGCAGCCGACGCGGGGGGAGGAGCAATGAGCAGTTCTTC
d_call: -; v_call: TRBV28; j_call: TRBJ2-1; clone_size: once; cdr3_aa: CASSLSRTPEDEQFF; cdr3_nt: TGTGCCAGCAGTTTATCTAGGACTCCTGAGGATGAGCAGTTCTTC
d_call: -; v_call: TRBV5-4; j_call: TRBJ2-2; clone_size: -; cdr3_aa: CASSLQQGRSGELFF; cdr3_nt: TGTGCCAGCAGCTTGCAACAGGGAAGGTCCGGGGAGCTGTTTTTT
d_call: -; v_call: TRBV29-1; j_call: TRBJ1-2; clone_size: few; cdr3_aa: CSVVFTGPYGYTF; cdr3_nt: TGCAGCGTTGTTTTTACAGGGCCCTATGGCTACACCTTC
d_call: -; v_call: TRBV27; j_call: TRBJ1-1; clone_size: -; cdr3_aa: CASSFGQGNTEAFF; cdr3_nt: TGTGCCAGCAGTTTCGGCCAGGGCAACACTGAAGCTTTCTTT
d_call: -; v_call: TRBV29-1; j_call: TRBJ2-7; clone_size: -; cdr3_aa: CSVVVSEVLYEQYF; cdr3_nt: TGCAGCGTTGTGGTATCAGAAGTTCTCTACGAGCAGTACTTC
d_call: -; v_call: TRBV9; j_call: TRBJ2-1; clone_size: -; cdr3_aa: CASSVGGWGPFYNEQFF; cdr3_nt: TGTGCCAGCAGCGTAGGGGGCTGGGGGCCATTCTACAATGAGCAGTTCTTC
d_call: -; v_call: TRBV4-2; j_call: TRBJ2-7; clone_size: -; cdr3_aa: CASSQGAGSAYEQYF; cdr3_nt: TGTGCCAGCAGCCAAGGGGCAGGATCAGCCTACGAGCAGTACTTC
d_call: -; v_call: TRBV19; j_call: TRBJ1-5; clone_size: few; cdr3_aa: CASSKQGDDQPQHF; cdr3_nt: TGTGCCAGTAGTAAACAGGGAGACGATCAGCCCCAGCATTTT
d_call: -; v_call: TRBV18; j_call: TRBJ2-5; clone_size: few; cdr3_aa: CASSPPSGYKETQYF; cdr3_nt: TGTGCCAGCTCACCCCCCAGCGGATATAAAGAGACCCAGTACTTC
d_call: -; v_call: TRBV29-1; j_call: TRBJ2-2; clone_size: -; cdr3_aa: CSVSNPRDTNTGELFF; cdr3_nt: TGCAGCGTGTCTAACCCTCGGGACACTAACACCGGGGAGCTGTTTTTT
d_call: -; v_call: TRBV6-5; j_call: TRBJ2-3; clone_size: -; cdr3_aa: CASSPRVYTDTQYF; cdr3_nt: TGTGCCAGCAGTCCACGGGTCTACACAGATACGCAGTATTTT
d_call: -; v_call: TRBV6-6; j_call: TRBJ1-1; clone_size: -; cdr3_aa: CASTPGDTEAFF; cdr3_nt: TGTGCCAGCACCCCAGGGGACACTGAAGCTTTCTTT
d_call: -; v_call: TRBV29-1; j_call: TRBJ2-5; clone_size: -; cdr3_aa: CSVEDGRHRDQETQYF; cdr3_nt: TGCAGCGTTGAAGACGGAAGACACAGGGACCAAGAGACCCAGTACTTC
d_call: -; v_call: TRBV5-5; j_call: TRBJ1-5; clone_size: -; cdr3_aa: CASSLGGRGDQPQHF; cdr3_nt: TGTGCCAGCAGCTTGGGGGGACGGGGGGATCAGCCCCAGCATTTT
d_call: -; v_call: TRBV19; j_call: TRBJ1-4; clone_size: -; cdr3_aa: CASSISQNEKLFF; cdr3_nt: TGTGCCAGTAGTATTTCTCAGAATGAAAAACTGTTTTTT
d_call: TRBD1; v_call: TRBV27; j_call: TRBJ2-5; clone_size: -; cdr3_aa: CASSHRQGWETQYF; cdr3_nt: TGTGCCAGCAGTCACCGACAGGGGTGGGAGACCCAGTACTTC
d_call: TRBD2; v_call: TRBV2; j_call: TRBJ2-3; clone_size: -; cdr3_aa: CATVTSGSRDTQYF; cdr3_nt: TGTGCCACCGTGACTAGCGGGAGTCGTGATACGCAGTATTTT
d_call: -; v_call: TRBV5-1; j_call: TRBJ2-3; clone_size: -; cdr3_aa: CASSLLADTDTQYF; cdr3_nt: TGCGCCAGCAGCTTGTTGGCGGACACAGATACGCAGTATTTT
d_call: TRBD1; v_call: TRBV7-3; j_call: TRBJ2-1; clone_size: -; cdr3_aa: CASSLGQGSYNEQFF; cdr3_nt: TGTGCCAGCAGCTTGGGACAGGGTTCCTACAATGAGCAGTTCTTC
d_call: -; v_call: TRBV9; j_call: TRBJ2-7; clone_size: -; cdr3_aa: CASSTGLVSYEQYF; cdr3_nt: TGTGCCAGCAGCACGGGACTGGTCTCCTACGAGCAGTACTTC
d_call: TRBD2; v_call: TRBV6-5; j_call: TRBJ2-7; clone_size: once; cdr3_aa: CASSYASGSYEQYF; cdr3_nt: TGTGCCAGCAGTTACGCTAGCGGATCCTACGAGCAGTACTTC
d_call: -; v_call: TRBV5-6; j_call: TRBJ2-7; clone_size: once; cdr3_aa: CASSLRAYEQYF; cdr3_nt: TGTGCCAGCAGCCTACGCGCCTACGAGCAGTACTTC
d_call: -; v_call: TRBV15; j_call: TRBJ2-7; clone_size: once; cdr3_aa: CATSRDRVWWFYEQYF; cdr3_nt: TGTGCCACCAGCAGAGATCGGGTATGGTGGTTCTACGAGCAGTACTTC
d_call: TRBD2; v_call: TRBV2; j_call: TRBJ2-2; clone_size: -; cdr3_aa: CASSGREWSGELFF; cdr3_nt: TGTGCCAGCAGTGGGCGGGAGTGGTCCGGGGAGCTGTTTTTT
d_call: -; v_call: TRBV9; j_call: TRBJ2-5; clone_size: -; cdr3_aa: CASSVDETGRETQYF; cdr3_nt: TGTGCCAGCAGCGTAGACGAAACGGGTCGAGAGACCCAGTACTTC
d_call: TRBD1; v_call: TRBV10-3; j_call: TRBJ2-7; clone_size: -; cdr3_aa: CAITLGQGVNEQYF; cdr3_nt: TGTGCCATCACCCTGGGACAGGGGGTCAACGAGCAGTACTTC
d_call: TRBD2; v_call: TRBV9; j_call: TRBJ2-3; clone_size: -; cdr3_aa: CASSVDLAGGSTDTQYF; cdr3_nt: TGTGCCAGCAGCGTAGATCTAGCGGGGGGTAGCACAGATACGCAGTATTTT
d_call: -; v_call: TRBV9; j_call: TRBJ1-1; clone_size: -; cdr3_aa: CASSVEPGKDTEAFF; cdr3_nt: TGTGCCAGCAGCGTAGAACCCGGGAAGGACACTGAAGCTTTCTTT
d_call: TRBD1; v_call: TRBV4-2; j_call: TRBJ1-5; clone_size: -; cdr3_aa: CASSQPDREFNQPQHF; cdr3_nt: TGTGCCAGCAGCCAACCCGACAGGGAGTTCAATCAGCCCCAGCATTTT
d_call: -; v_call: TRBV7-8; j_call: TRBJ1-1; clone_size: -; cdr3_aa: CASSRRSRGLNTEAFF; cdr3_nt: TGTGCCAGCAGCCGGCGGAGCAGGGGACTGAACACTGAAGCTTTCTTT
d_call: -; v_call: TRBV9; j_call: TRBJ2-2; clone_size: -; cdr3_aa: CASSPNTGGTGELFF; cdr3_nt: TGTGCCAGCAGCCCAAACACGGGTGGCACCGGGGAGCTGTTTTTT
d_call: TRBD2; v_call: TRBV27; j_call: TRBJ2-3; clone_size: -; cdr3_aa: CRAGSGQDTQYF; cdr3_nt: TGTAGAGCGGGGTCAGGTCAAGATACGCAGTATTTT
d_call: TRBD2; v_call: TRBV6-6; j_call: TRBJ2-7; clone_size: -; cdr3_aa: CASSPGLAHAYEQYF; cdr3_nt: TGTGCCAGCAGTCCGGGACTAGCGCACGCCTACGAGCAGTACTTC